This is a list of T cell receptor beta chains from one sample in a study of CD8 T cells in ankylosing spondylitis. MiXCR was run by TCRdb on the 5' RACE reads, yielding one entry per CDR3 protein. This sample has 250,000 to 350,000 distinct CDR3 sequences, with 20% to 25% found just once. Input material: blood, either unsorted or a sorted T cell fraction (not recorded which). Receptors originate from a female donor with ankylosing spondylitis or in good health (not recorded which). CDR3s include the opening cysteine and the closing phenylalanine or tryptophan. The D gene is left open where the match is weak. The size of a clone is reported for some rows only, either as once, few or many, or as a class for expanded clones.

size	V	J	D	DNA	CDR3
NA	TRBV20-1	TRBJ2-3	NA	TGCAGTGCTCCCCCCCGACTTGCCCCAGTTACGCAGTATTTT	CSAPPRLAPVTQYF
few	TRBV7-2	TRBJ2-5	TRBD1	TGTGCCAGCAGCTTAGCAGGGACAGGTGAAGAGACCCAGTACTTC	CASSLAGTGEETQYF
few	TRBV6-5	TRBJ2-7	NA	TGTGCCAGCAGTTACTCGAGGACGCAGCTCTCCTACGAGCAGTACTTC	CASSYSRTQLSYEQYF
NA	TRBV6-2/TRBV6-3	TRBJ2-1	TRBD2	TGTGCCCACCGGCCTAGCGGGCCTTACAATGAGCAGTTCTTC	CAHRPSGPYNEQFF
many	TRBV10-3	TRBJ2-7	NA	TGTGCCACCACTGAAACCTACGAGCAGTACTTC	CATTETYEQYF
few	TRBV6-2/TRBV6-3	TRBJ2-1	TRBD2	TGTGCCAGCAGTCAACTAGCGGGAGCGGCAAATGAGCAGTTCTTC	CASSQLAGAANEQFF
NA	TRBV5-6	TRBJ2-1	TRBD2	TGTGCCAGCAGCTCTGACATGGGCGGGAGTACCTACAATGAGCAGTTCTTC	CASSSDMGGSTYNEQFF
many	TRBV12-3/TRBV12-4	TRBJ2-1	NA	TGTGCCAGCAGTTTTGTCGGGGGGCTGGGGTTCTGGGGTGAGCAGTTCTTC	CASSFVGGLGFWGEQFF
once	TRBV12-3/TRBV12-4	TRBJ2-2	TRBD1	TGTGCCAGCAGTTTGATGCAGGGGGCGGATACCGGGGAGCTGTTTTTT	CASSLMQGADTGELFF
few	TRBV6-1	TRBJ2-3	TRBD2	TGTGCCAGCAGCTTCGGGAGGGGTTTGGATACGCAGTATTTT	CASSFGRGLDTQYF
NA	TRBV21-1	TRBJ2-7	NA	TGTGCCAGCAGCAAAGACGGACTAGCGGGAGGGAGGTACGAGCAGTACTTC	CASSKDGLAGGRYEQYF
NA	TRBV9	TRBJ2-5	NA	TGTGCCAGCAGCGTTGGGACCATCCAAGAGACCCAGTACTTC	CASSVGTIQETQYF
NA	TRBV9	TRBJ2-2	NA	TGTGCCAGCAACATGAGACCCGACTTCCTTTCCGGGGAGCTGTTTTTT	CASNMRPDFLSGELFF
NA	TRBV7-8	TRBJ2-1	NA	TGTGCCAGCAGCTTTGGAGGGAGCGGGTACAATGAGCAGTTCTTC	CASSFGGSGYNEQFF
once	TRBV12-5	TRBJ2-3	TRBD2	TGTGCTAGTGGTTTGGGACTAGCGGCTAGCACAGATACGCAGTATTTT	CASGLGLAASTDTQYF
NA	TRBV20-1	TRBJ1-3	TRBD1	TGCAGTGCAACACAGGGGAACACCATATATTTT	CSATQGNTIYF
NA	TRBV5-1	TRBJ2-7	NA	TGCGCCAGCAGCACCGGACCGAGCTACGAGCAGTACTTC	CASSTGPSYEQYF
NA	TRBV4-1	TRBJ2-1	NA	TGCGCCAGCAGCCCTCAGGAGGGGCGGGCTTTGGGATTGGACAATGAGCAGTTCTTC	CASSPQEGRALGLDNEQFF
NA	TRBV27	TRBJ2-7	NA	TGTGCCAGCAGTGCGGGACCCGGAGTCGAGCAGTACTTC	CASSAGPGVEQYF
few	TRBV29-1	TRBJ2-4	NA	TGCAGCGTTAAAACTCCTAGGGACAAAAACATTCAGTACTTC	CSVKTPRDKNIQYF
NA	TRBV7-2	TRBJ2-1	TRBD2	TGTGCCAGCAGCCTGATAGGACTAGCGGGAGTTAGTGAGCAGTTCTTC	CASSLIGLAGVSEQFF
NA	TRBV7-3	TRBJ1-5	NA	TGTGCCAGCAGATCACAAAAGACAGCGGGGGATCAGCCCCAGCATTTT	CASRSQKTAGDQPQHF
NA	TRBV12-3/TRBV12-4	TRBJ1-1	NA	TGTGCCAGCAGTCCTACACGGGGAGGGGCTGAAGCTTTCTTT	CASSPTRGGAEAFF
few	TRBV20-1	TRBJ1-1	TRBD1	TGCAGTGCTGTCCTGACAGGGGGGAACACTGAAGCTTTCTTT	CSAVLTGGNTEAFF
few	TRBV18	TRBJ1-2	NA	TGTGCCAGCTCCAACGGGGACTATGGCTACACCTTC	CASSNGDYGYTF
many	TRBV29-1	TRBJ2-4	NA	TGCAGCGTTGAAACAGGACGTACCATTCAGTACTTC	CSVETGRTIQYF
many	TRBV18	TRBJ1-1	NA	TGTGCCAGCAGCCCCCGGGGGAACACTGAAGCTTTCTTT	CASSPRGNTEAFF
NA	TRBV11-2	TRBJ2-2	NA	TGTGCCAGCAGCTTAGGCATGATGAGGGTGCCGAAGCCCACCGGGGAGCTGTTTTTT	CASSLGMMRVPKPTGELFF
few	TRBV7-2	TRBJ2-2	NA	TGTGCCAGCAGCTTAGGCGGAGAGGGGGGGGAGCTGTTTTTT	CASSLGGEGGELFF
NA	TRBV20-1	TRBJ1-1	NA	TGCAGTGCCAGAACCCCAGGGGTAACTGAAGCTTTCTTT	CSARTPGVTEAFF
NA	TRBV7-3	TRBJ1-1	NA	TGTGCCAGCAGCTTAACAGCCTTGAACACTGAAGCTTTCTTT	CASSLTALNTEAFF
NA	TRBV28	TRBJ2-4	TRBD1	TGTGCCAGCAGTCCGTCAGGGACAGGGAACATTCAGTACTTC	CASSPSGTGNIQYF
few	TRBV7-8	TRBJ1-1	NA	TGTGCCAGCAGCTTAGGGATACCCACTGAAGCTTTCTTT	CASSLGIPTEAFF